Each of the 22 T cell receptor beta chains below was sequenced from the same sample in a study of blood T cell repertoires in COVID-19. The assay was immunoSEQ multiplex PCR, and TCRdb's table has in-frame clones only and misses some. The sample carries 100,000 to 150,000 clones, less than 90% recorded once. Sequences were obtained from peripheral blood. The receptors were gathered from an elderly woman with acute or convalescent COVID-19.

The V gene is TRBV19, the J gene TRBJ1-5, with 8 bases that match TRBD1. With 0 bases clipped from V and 7 bases from J, the junction kept 14 bases outside the gene matches. The germline gives CDR1 LNHDA, CDR2 SQIVND (reference sequence). The CDR3 spans 18 residues. This chain's CDR3 is CASSIDLSGGNPGQPQHF. CDR3 sequence (DNA): TGTGCCAGTAGTATAGATCTCTCAGGGGGCAACCCCGGGCAGCCCCAGCATTTT.

The chain is built from TRBV18 and TRBJ1-1; 8 positions match TRBD1. J gave up 0 bases and V 3 bases, and 9 bases lay outside the gene matches. This CDR3 region has 17 residues. CDR1 is KGHSH, CDR2 LQKENI, per germline. The CDR3 nucleotides are TGTGCCAGCTCACCCGACATACAGACAGGGGTGAACACTGAAGCTTTCTTT. Its translation: CASSPDIQTGVNTEAFF.

The chain carries TRBV19 and TRBJ1-5; 10 bases map to TRBD1. The ends lost 10 bases at V and 5 bases at J; junction bases unmatched: 5. CDR1 and CDR2 from the germline V gene are LNHDA and SQIVND (reference sequence). The CDR3 is 13 residues long. The CDR3 region is CATSTGGHQPQHF. The CDR3 bases are TGTGCCACCTCGACAGGGGGCCATCAGCCCCAGCATTTT. Supplemented by reference TRBV19 and TRBJ1-5, the full variable domain reads DGGITQSPKYLFRKEGQNVTLSCEQNLNHDAMYWYRQDPGQGLRLIYYSQIVNDFQKGDIAEGYSVSREKKESFPLTVTSAQKNPTAFYLCATSTGGHQPQHFGDGTRLSIL.

This sequence joins TRBV27 and TRBJ1-1, with D maybe TRBD1 (5 bases). V was cut by 5 bases and J by 7 bases, with 17 bases left in between. Germline V gives CDR1 MNHEY, CDR2 SMNVEV (reference sequence). There are 14 residues in the CDR3. The CDR3 DNA reads TGTGCCAGCAGTCGCCCGGGAGGGGTTAGTGAAGCTTTCTTT. It is translated as CASSRPGGVSEAFF.

This chain joins TRBV6-6 and TRBJ1-2, with D maybe TRBD1 (5 bases). V gave up 0 bases and J gave up 7 bases, with 9 bases separating them. The CDR3 extends over 13 amino acids. The germline CDR1 and CDR2 sequences are MNHNY and SVGAGI (reference sequence). The CDR3 spells CASSYSTATGYTF. DNA for the CDR3: TGTGCCAGCAGTTACTCGACAGCGACTGGCTACACCTTC.

The gene calls are TRBV7-2 and TRBJ1-1, with a possible D match to TRBD1 (6 bases). The CDR3 contains 15 residues. Trimming removed 2 bases from V and 4 bases from J, with 14 bases in between. CDR1 and CDR2 from the germline V gene are SGHTA and FQGNSA. The CDR3 DNA follows: TGTGCCAGCAGCTTAATCACAGGGTTATCCACTGAAGCTTTCTTT. Amino acids: CASSLITGLSTEAFF.

This chain joins TRBV6-5 and TRBJ1-2; no reliable D call. The CDR3 sequence is 16 residues long. CDR1 and CDR2 from the germline V gene are MNHEY and SVGAGI. Between the trimmed V and J ends, which lost 0 bases and 8 bases, there was a span of 19 bases. Here the CDR3 DNA reads TGTGCCAGCAGTTACTCGGGCCCCCTGCTGAGTTTGGGCTACACCTTC. Its translation is CASSYSGPLLSLGYTF.

The V gene is TRBV7-3, the J gene TRBJ2-3, with a weak D call TRBD2 (7 bases). CDR3 length equals 16 residues. V lost 4 bases to trimming and J lost 1 base, with 15 bases between them. The germline V gene has CDR1 SGHTA and CDR2 FQGTGA. CDR3 DNA sequence: TGTGCCAGCAGCTCCTCGGGGGGCCGGGGCACAGATACGCAGTATTTT. Its protein product is CASSSSGGRGTDTQYF.

This rearrangement joins TRBV5-4 to TRBJ2-1, with TRBD2 matching over 8 bases. This CDR3 spans 15 amino acids. V trimming: 1 base; J trimming: 4 bases; junction bases outside the gene matches: 4. Germline V gene sequence: CDR1 SGHNT, CDR2 YYREEE (reference sequence). The CDR3 coding sequence is TGTGCCAGCAGCTTGAGTAGCGGGGCGTACAATGAGCAGTTCTTC. Protein product: CASSLSSGAYNEQFF.

A single count supports this clone. The chain carries TRBV6-6 and TRBJ2-3; 7 nucleotides line up with TRBD1. Germline CDR1 reads MNHNY; CDR2 reads SVGAGI (reference sequence). This CDR3 comprises 14 residues. With V trimmed by 6 bases and J by 3 bases, 6 bases remained unmatched. This CDR3 reads CASRDRQGTDTQYF. CDR3 sequence (DNA): TGTGCCAGCAGGGATCGACAGGGAACAGATACGCAGTATTTT.

This sequence joins TRBV20-1 and TRBJ2-5; D remains ambiguous. V was cut by 3 bases and J by 4 bases, with 9 bases left in between. This CDR3 is built from 12 residues. CDR1 DFQATT and CDR2 SNEGSKA come from the germline V gene (reference sequence). In nucleotides, the CDR3 is TGCAGTGCTAGTCGACCGGGAGAGACCCAGTACTTC. Its translation is CSASRPGETQYF.

The V and J genes are TRBV14 and TRBJ2-5, with 7 bases matching TRBD1. Germline CDR1 SGHDN, CDR2 FVKESK. The CDR3 covers 18 residues. Germline trimming cut 0 bases from V and 5 bases from J; bases unmatched to any gene: 15. The CDR3 reads CASSQDPLVVRGLETQYF. DNA for the CDR3: TGTGCCAGCAGCCAAGATCCTCTGGTTGTGAGGGGGCTGGAGACCCAGTACTTC.

This clone was observed once. V usage is TRBV19 and J usage is TRBJ1-2, with 7 positions matching TRBD1. The J segment lost 7 bases and the V segment lost 4 bases, leaving 0 bases of the junction unmatched. Germline V gene data show CDR1 as LNHDA and CDR2 as SQIVND (reference sequence). The CDR3 has 11 residues. The CDR3 reads CASSRTGGYTF. CDR3 coding DNA: TGTGCCAGTAGTAGGACAGGTGGCTACACCTTC.

The chain employs TRBV5-4 and TRBJ2-5; unclear D gene. The V and J ends lost 2 bases and 0 bases respectively, with 8 bases between them. CDR1 is SGHNT, CDR2 YYREEE, per germline (reference sequence). The CDR3 sequence is 14 residues long. The CDR3 here is CASSFKPNQETQYF. As DNA, the CDR3 is TGTGCCAGCAGCTTCAAGCCCAACCAAGAGACCCAGTACTTC.

This chain connects TRBV6-5 to TRBJ1-3, with 8 bases identical to TRBD1. From germline, CDR1 is MNHEY and CDR2 SVGAGI. Trimming took 2 bases from V and 6 from J; bases not matched to a gene: 6. The CDR3 sequence is 15 residues long. The CDR3 bases are TGTGCCAGCAGTTACGCCGGGACAGGCAAAAACACCATATATTTT. Translating gives CASSYAGTGKNTIYF.

The chain joins TRBV27 to TRBJ1-5, with D possibly being TRBD1 (6 bases). Germline values: CDR1 MNHEY, CDR2 SMNVEV (reference sequence). This CDR3 has 15 amino acids. V lost 10 bases and J lost 4, with 20 bases in between. CDR3 bases: TGTGCCATCGATCGCGGAACTACAGGGAATCAGCCCCAGCATTTT. Translation: CAIDRGTTGNQPQHF.

The chain carries TRBV5-6 and TRBJ1-6, with 8 bases identical to TRBD1. Germline V CDR1 and CDR2: SGHDT, YYEEEE. There are 15 residues in the CDR3. The junction had 5 bases not matched to a gene; V was cut back by 2 bases and J by 7 bases. This chain's CDR3 is CASSFRQGRNSPLHF. Here the CDR3 DNA reads TGTGCCAGCAGCTTCAGACAGGGGCGGAATTCACCCCTCCACTTT. Full variable domain (rest looked up from reference TRBV5-6 and TRBJ1-6): DAGVTQSPTHLIKTRGQQVTLRCSPKSGHDTVSWYQQALGQGPQFIFQYYEEEERQRGNFPDRFSGHQFPNYSSELNVNALLLGDSALYLCASSFRQGRNSPLHFGNGTRLTVT.

This chain uses TRBV7-2 with TRBJ2-7, with D possibly being TRBD1 (6 bases). V lost 6 bases and J 7 bases, leaving 16 bases between the germline ends. CDR1 is SGHTA, CDR2 FQGNSA, per germline. The CDR3 spans 13 residues. The chain's CDR3 is CASSGGRGREQYF. DNA for the CDR3: TGTGCCAGCAGTGGGGGCAGGGGTAGAGAGCAGTACTTC.

This chain connects TRBV6-1 to TRBJ1-1; tentatively, D is TRBD1 (5 bases). Trimming removed 0 bases from V and 5 bases from J, with 10 bases in between. This CDR3 is 14 amino acids long. In germline, CDR1 is MNHNS, CDR2 SASEGT. In DNA, the CDR3 is TGTGCCAGCAGTGAAGCGGGGGGGTGGACTGAAGCTTTCTTT. Encoded protein: CASSEAGGWTEAFF.

The genes are TRBV6-5 and TRBJ2-7; 7 bases are shared with TRBD1. CDR1 is MNHEY, CDR2 SVGAGI, per germline. The J segment lost 0 bases and the V segment lost 6 bases, leaving 8 bases of the junction unmatched. The CDR3 runs 15 residues. The CDR3 region has the DNA TGTGCCAGCAGGAACCGGGACAGTCCCTCCTACGAGCAGTACGTC. This codes for CASRNRDSPSYEQYV.

The genes are TRBV5-1 and TRBJ2-7; 7 positions agree with TRBD1. From germline, CDR1 is SGHRS and CDR2 YFSETQ. The trim removed 3 bases at V and 3 bases at J, leaving 9 bases unmatched. The CDR3 length is 15 residues. The CDR3: CASSYQWDRVYEQYF. The CDR3 bases are TGCGCCAGCAGCTATCAGTGGGACAGAGTCTACGAGCAGTACTTC.

The gene calls are TRBV6-5 and TRBJ2-6, with no clear D. V lost 8 bases and J lost 2, with 4 bases in between. The CDR3 has 12 amino acids. In germline, CDR1 is MNHEY, CDR2 SVGAGI. DNA of the CDR3: TGTGCCAGCTCCACTGGGGCCAACGTCCTGACTTTC. Protein product: CASSTGANVLTF.